Listed below are T cell receptor beta chains from one sample, sequenced in a study of CD8 T cell repertoires and HIV-1 epitope variants. Assay used: immunoSEQ multiplex PCR; TCRdb lists only in-frame clones, some missing. The table includes some 5,200 clones, roughly 67% detected once. Which antigens these TCRs recognize remains unknown. The specimen was cultured CD8+ T cells derived from PBMCs. The receptors here all came from a male donor with HIV. CDR3s include the opening cysteine and the closing phenylalanine or tryptophan. A D gene is named only where the DNA matches it firmly. Expanded clones are given a class, and other clones once, few, many or no size at all.

j_gene	abundance	d_gene	v_gene	CDR3nt	CDR3aa
TRBJ1-1	.	TRBD1	TRBV6-5	TGTGCCAGCAGTTGGGGGACAGGGCGCACTGAAGCTTTCTTT	CASSWGTGRTEAFF
TRBJ1-2	.	.	TRBV19	TGTGTCAGTTCGAATCCTAGGGCCTATGGCTACACCTTC	CVSSNPRAYGYTF
TRBJ2-3	few	.	TRBV5-5	TGTGCCAGCAGCTTATGGGGACCCACAGATACGCAGTATTTT	CASSLWGPTDTQYF
TRBJ2-7	.	.	TRBV6-6	TGTGCCAGCAGTTCAGATGTCTCGGCCTACGAGCAGTACTTC	CASSSDVSAYEQYF
TRBJ1-2	.	.	TRBV4-3	TGCGCCAGCAGCCAAGAGCTCGGATCTAACTATGGCTACACCTTC	CASSQELGSNYGYTF
TRBJ1-1	few	.	TRBV7-9	TGTGCCAGCAGGGAGGGAGACAGGGCTTTCTTT	CASREGDRAFF
TRBJ2-1	.	.	TRBV4-1	TGCGCCAGCAGCCAAGTAGTAGCTCCACGGAATGAGCAGTTCTTC	CASSQVVAPRNEQFF
TRBJ2-7	.	.	TRBV10-3	TGTGCCATCAAAGATGGGGCCAGCTCCTACGAGCAGTACTTC	CAIKDGASSYEQYF
TRBJ2-7	.	TRBD1	TRBV5-1	TGCGCCAGCAGCTTGGCCAACAGGGGGAGCGAGCAGTACTTC	CASSLANRGSEQYF
TRBJ2-1	.	TRBD2	TRBV28	TGTGCCAGCAGTACCGGACTAGCCGACAATGAGCAGTTCTTC	CASSTGLADNEQFF
TRBJ2-1	.	TRBD2	TRBV4-2	TGTGCCAGCAGCCAACGGGGACTAGCGGGAACCTACAATGAGCAGTTCTTC	CASSQRGLAGTYNEQFF
TRBJ1-4	few	.	TRBV5-1	TGCGCCAGCAGCTTGGTCGGGGGAAATGAAAAACTGTTTTTT	CASSLVGGNEKLFF
TRBJ2-7	.	TRBD2	TRBV5-4	TGTGCCAGCAGCCGAGAGACTAGCGGGAGTAGCCACGAGCAGTACTTC	CASSRETSGSSHEQYF
TRBJ2-3	.	.	TRBV10-2	TGCGCCAGCAGTGGGGCGGCAGGGCTCACAGATACGCAGTATTTT	CASSGAAGLTDTQYF
TRBJ1-6	.	.	TRBV19	TGTGCCAGTACCACATCGGAGGATTCACCCCTCCACTTT	CASTTSEDSPLHF
TRBJ2-5	.	TRBD1	TRBV6-5	TGTGCCAGCAGTCCCGTCCAGGGGGCATTGGAGACCCAGTACTTC	CASSPVQGALETQYF
TRBJ2-7	.	.	TRBV9	TGTGCCAGCAGCGTAGATGCGGGACAGAGCTACGAGCAGTACTTC	CASSVDAGQSYEQYF
TRBJ2-3	.	TRBD2	TRBV4-2	TGTGCCAGCAGCCAAGCGGGACTAGCGGGAGGGAGAAGCACAGATACGCAGTATTTT	CASSQAGLAGGRSTDTQYF
TRBJ1-1	few	.	TRBV28	TGTGCCAGCAGTCCCCTTACTTCGAACACTGAAGCTTTCTTT	CASSPLTSNTEAFF
TRBJ2-2	.	.	TRBV11-2	TGTGCCAGCAGCAAACAGGGGAGCGCGGGGGGCCTCAGCACCGGGGAGCTGTTTTTT	CASSKQGSAGGLSTGELFF
TRBJ1-4	.	.	TRBV27	TGTGCCAGCAGTCCCCGGGGCTATAATGAAAAACTGTTTTTT	CASSPRGYNEKLFF
TRBJ2-2	once	TRBD1	TRBV30	TGTGCCTGGAGCCGACAGGGGGCCGGGGAGCTGTTTTTT	CAWSRQGAGELFF